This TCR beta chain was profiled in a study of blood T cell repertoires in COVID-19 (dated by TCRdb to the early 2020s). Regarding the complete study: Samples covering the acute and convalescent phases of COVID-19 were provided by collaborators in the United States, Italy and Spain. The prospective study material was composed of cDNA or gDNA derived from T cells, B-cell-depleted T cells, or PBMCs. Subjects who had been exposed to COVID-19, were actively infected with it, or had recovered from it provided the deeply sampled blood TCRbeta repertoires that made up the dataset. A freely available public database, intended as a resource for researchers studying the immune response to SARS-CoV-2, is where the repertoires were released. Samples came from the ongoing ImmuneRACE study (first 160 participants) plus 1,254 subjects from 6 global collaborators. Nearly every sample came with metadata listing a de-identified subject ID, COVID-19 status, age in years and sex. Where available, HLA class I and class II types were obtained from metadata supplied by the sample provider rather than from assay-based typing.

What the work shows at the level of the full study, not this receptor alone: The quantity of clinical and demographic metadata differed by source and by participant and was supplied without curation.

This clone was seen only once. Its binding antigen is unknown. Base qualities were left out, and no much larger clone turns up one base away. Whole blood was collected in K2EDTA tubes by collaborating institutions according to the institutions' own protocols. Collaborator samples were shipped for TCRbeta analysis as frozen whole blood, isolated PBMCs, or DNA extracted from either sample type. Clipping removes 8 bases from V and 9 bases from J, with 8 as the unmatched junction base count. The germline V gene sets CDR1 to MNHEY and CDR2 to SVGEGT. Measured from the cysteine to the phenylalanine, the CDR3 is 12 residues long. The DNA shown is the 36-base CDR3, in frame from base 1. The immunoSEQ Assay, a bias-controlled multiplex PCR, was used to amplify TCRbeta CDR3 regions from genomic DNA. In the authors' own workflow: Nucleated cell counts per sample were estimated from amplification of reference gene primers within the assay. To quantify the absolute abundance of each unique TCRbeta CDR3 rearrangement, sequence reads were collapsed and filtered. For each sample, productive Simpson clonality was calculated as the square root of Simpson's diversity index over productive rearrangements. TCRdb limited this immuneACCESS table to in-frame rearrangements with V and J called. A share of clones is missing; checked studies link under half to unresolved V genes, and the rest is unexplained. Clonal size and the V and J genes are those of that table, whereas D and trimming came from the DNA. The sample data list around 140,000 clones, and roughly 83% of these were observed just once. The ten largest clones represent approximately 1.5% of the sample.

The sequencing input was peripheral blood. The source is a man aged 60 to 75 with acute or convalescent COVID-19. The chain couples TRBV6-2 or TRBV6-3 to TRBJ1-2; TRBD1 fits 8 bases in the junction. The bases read TGTGCCAGCGGCCGGACAGGGATAAGCTACACCTTC. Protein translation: CASGRTGISYTF.